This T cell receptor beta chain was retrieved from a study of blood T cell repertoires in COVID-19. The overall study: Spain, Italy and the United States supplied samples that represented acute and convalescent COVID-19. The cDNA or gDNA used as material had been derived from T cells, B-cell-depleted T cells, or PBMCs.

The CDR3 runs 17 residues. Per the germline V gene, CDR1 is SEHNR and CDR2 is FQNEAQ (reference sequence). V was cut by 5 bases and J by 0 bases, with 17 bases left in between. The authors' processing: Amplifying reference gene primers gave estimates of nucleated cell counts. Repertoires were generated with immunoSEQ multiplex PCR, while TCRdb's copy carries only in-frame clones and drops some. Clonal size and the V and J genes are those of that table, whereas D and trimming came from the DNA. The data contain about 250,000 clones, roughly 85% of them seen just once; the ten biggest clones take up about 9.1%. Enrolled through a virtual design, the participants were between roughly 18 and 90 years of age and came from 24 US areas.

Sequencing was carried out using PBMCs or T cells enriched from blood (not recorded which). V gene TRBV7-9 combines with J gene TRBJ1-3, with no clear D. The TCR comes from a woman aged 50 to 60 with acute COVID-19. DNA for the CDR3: TGTGCCAGCAGCCCCCCCATAGTAGCAAACTCTGGAAACACCATATATTTT. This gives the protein CASSPPIVANSGNTIYF.